Described below is a single TCR beta chain sequence and its context. The antigen is unknown. TCRdb itself ran the RT-PCR reads through MiXCR, one entry per CDR3 protein. The table has about 700,000 distinct CDR3 sequences, approximately 15% seen once. V was trimmed by 7 bases and J by 8 bases, leaving 21 bases between them. There are 15 residues in the CDR3. Germline V CDR1 and CDR2: MGHDK, SYGVNS. The entry originates in a study of response to subunit inactivated influenza vaccine. Overall study results and limits: Authors suggested that a seasonal influenza vaccination recruits few new T cells each time.

This sample comprised PBMCs from blood, obtained 14 to 15 days before vaccination. V and J are TRBV25-1 and TRBJ2-4; the D gene is possibly TRBD1 (7 bases). The sequence was collected from a man aged 45-65 years who received an inactivated influenza vaccine. For the CDR3, the DNA is TGTGCCAGCACCAAAAGGAGGCAGGGGGGACACATTCAGTACTTC. Translated, it gives CASTKRRQGGHIQYF.